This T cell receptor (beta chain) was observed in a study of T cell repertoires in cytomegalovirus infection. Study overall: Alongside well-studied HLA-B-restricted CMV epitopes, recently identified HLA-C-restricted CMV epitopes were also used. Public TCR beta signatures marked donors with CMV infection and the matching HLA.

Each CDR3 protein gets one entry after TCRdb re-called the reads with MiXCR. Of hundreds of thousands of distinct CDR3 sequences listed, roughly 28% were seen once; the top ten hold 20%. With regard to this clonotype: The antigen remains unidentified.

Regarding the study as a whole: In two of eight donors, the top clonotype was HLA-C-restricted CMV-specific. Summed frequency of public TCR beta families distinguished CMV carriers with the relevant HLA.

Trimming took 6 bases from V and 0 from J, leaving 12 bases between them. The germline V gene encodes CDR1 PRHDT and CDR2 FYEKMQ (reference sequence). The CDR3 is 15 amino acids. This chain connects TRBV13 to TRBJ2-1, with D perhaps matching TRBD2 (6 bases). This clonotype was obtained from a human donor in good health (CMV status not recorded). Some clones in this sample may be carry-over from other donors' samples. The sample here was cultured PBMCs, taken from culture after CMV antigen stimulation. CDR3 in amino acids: CASRGGPSSYNEQFF. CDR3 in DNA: TGTGCCAGCAGAGGAGGGCCGAGCTCCTACAATGAGCAGTTCTTC.